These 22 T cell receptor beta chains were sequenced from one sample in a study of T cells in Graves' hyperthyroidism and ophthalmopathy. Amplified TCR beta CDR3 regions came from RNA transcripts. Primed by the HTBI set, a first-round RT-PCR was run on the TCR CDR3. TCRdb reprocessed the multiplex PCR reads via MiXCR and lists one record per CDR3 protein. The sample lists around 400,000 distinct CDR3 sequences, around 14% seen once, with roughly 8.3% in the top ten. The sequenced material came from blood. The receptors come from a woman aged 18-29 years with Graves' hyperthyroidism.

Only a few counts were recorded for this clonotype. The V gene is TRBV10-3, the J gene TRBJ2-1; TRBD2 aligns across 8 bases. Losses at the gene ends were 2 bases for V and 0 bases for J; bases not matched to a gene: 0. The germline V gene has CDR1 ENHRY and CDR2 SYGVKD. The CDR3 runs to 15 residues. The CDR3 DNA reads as TGTGCCATCAGTGAGAGCGGGAGCTCCTACAATGAGCAGTTCTTC. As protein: CAISESGSSYNEQFF.

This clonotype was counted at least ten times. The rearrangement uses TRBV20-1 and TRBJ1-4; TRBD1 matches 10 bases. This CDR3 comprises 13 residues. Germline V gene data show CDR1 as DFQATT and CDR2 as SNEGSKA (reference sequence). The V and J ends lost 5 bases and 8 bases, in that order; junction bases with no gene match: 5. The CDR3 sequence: CSAQTGGLEKLFF. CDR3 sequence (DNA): TGCAGTGCTCAGACAGGGGGCTTGGAAAAACTGTTTTTT.

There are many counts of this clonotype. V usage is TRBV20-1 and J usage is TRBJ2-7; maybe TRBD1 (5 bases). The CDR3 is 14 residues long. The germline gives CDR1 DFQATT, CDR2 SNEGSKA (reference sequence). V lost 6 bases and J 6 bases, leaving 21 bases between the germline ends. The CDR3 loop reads CSAALETGPGEQYF. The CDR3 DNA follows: TGCAGTGCCGCCCTCGAAACAGGCCCCGGCGAGCAGTACTTC.

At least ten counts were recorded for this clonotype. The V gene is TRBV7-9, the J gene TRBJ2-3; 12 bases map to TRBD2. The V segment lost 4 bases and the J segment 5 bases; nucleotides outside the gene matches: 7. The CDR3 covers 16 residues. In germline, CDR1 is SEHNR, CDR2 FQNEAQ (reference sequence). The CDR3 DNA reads TGTGCCAGCAGCTCCCCTAGCGGGGGGGCCGGAGATACGCAGTATTTT. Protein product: CASSSPSGGAGDTQYF.

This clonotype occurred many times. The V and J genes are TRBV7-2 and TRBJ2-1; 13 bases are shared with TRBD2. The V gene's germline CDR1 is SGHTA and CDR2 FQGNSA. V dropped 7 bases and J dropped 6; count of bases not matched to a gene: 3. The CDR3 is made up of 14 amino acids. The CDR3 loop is CASTWTSGGNEQFF. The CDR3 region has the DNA TGTGCCAGCACCTGGACTAGCGGGGGCAATGAGCAGTTCTTC.

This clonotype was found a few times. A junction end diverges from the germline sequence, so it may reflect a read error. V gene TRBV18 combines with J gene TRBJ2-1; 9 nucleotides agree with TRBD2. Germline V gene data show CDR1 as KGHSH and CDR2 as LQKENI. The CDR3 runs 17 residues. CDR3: CASSQRGVRQGYNEQSF. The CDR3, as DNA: TGTGCCAGCTCACAGCGGGGGGTGAGACAGGGTTACAATGAGCAGTCCTTC.

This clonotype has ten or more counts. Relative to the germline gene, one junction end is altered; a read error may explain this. Written as DNA, the CDR3 is TGTGCCAGCAGGGAAGACAGCCTTGGCTATGGCTACACCTTC. It encodes CASREDSLGYGYTF. The gene calls are TRBV6-1 and TRBJ1-2; D is perhaps TRBD1 (5 bases). The CDR3 loop spans 14 amino acids. The germline V gene encodes CDR1 MNHNS and CDR2 SASEGT.

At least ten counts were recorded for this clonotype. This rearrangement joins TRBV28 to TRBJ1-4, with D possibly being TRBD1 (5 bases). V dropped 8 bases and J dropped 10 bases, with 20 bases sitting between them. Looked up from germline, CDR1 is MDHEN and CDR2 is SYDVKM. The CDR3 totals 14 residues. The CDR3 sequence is CASCLRIPQGKLFF. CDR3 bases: TGTGCCAGCTGCTTAAGGATACCCCAGGGAAAACTGTTTTTT.

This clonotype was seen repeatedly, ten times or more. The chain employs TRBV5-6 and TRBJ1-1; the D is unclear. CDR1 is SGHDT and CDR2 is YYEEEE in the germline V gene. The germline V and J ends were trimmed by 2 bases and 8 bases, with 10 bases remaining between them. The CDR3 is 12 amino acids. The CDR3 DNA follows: TGTGCCAGCAGCTTAAGGCAGAACGAAGCTTTCTTT. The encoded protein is CASSLRQNEAFF.

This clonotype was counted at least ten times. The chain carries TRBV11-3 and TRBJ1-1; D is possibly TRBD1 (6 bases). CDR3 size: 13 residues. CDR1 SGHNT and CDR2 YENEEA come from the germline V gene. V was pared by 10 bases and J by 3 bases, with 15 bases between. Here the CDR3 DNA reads TGTGCCACCTCGTCAGGGGACGACACTGAAGCTTTCTTT. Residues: CATSSGDDTEAFF.

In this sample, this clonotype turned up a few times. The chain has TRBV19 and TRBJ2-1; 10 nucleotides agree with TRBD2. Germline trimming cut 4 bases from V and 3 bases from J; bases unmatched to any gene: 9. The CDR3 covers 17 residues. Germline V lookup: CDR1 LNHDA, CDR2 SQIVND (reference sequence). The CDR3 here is CASSSQGLAEGYNEQFF. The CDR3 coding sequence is TGTGCCAGTAGTAGCCAAGGACTAGCGGAAGGCTACAATGAGCAGTTCTTC.

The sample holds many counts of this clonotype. The CDR3 loop is CASSLSWTSGDTDTQYF. The CDR3 DNA sequence: TGTGCCAGCAGTTTATCCTGGACTAGCGGAGACACAGATACGCAGTATTTT. The J gene is TRBJ2-3, the V gene TRBV28; 10 bases fit TRBD2. J lost 2 bases, V lost 1 base, and 6 bases had no gene match. Germline V gives CDR1 MDHEN, CDR2 SYDVKM. The CDR3 loop spans 17 amino acids.

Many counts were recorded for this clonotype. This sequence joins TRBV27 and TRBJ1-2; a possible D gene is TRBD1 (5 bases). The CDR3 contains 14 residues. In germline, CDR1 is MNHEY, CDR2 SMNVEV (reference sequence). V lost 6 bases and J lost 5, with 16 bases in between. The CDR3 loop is CASRPGGVRYGYTF. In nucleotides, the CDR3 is TGTGCCAGCAGGCCCGGGGGGGTACGTTATGGCTACACCTTC.

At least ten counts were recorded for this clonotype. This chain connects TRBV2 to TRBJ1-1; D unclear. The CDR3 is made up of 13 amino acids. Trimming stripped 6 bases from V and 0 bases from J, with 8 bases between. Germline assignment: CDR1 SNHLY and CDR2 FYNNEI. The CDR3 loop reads CASRIAMNTEAFF. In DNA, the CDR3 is TGTGCCAGCAGGATCGCCATGAACACTGAAGCTTTCTTT.

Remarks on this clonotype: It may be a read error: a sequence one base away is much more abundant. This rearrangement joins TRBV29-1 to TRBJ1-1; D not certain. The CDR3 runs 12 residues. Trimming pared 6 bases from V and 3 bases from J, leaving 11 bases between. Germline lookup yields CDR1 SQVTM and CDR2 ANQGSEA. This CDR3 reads CSVSASDTEAFF. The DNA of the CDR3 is TGCAGCGTCTCCGCCAGCGACACTGAAGCTTTCTTT.

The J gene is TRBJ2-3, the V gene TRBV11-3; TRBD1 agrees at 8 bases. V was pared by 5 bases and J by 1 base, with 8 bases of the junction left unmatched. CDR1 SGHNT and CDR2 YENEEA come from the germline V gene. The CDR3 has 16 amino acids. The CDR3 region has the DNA TGTGCCAGCAGCCGGGGCAGGGGGCCAGGCACAGATACGCAGTATTTT. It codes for CASSRGRGPGTDTQYF.

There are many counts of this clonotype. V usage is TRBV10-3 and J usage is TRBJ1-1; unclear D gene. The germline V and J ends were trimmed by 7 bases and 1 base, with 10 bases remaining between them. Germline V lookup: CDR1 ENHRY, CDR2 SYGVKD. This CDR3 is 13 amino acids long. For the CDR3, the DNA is TGTGCCATCATGGTCAGACCGAACACTGAAGCTTTCTTT. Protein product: CAIMVRPNTEAFF.

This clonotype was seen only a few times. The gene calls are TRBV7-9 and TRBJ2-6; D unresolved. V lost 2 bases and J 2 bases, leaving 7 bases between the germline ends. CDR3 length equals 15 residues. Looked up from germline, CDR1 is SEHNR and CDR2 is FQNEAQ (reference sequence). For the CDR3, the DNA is TGTGCCAGCAGCTTAATCCCCACTGGGGCCAACGTCCTGACTTTC. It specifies CASSLIPTGANVLTF.

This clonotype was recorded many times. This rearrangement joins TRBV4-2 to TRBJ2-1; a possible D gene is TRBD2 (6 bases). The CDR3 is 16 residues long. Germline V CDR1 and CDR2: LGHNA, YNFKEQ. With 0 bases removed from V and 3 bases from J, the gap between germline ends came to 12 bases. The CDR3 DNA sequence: TGTGCCAGCAGCCAAGAAGTAGTAGCGGACTACAATGAGCAGTTCTTC. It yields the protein CASSQEVVADYNEQFF.

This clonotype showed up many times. CDR3 region: CAISESQARIEAFF. CDR3 nucleotides: TGTGCCATCAGTGAGTCACAGGCCCGGATTGAAGCTTTCTTT. The gene calls are TRBV10-3 and TRBJ1-1; TRBD1 might be the D (5 bases). The CDR3 extends over 14 amino acids. The V end lost 0 bases, the J end lost 7 bases, and 12 bases lay between the germline ends. CDR1 and CDR2 (germline): ENHRY, SYGVKD.

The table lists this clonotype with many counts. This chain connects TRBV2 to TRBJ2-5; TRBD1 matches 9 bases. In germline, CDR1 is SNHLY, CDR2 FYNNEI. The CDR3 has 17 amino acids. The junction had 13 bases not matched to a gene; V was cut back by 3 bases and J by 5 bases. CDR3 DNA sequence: TGTGCCAGCAGTGATGGTAGGAGGGGACAGGGCATTGAGACCCAGTACTTC. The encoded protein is CASSDGRRGQGIETQYF.

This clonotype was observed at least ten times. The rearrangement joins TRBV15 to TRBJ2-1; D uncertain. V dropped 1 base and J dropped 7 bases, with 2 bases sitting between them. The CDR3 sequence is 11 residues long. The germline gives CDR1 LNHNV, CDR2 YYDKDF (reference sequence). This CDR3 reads CATSRGNEQFF. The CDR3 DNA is TGTGCCACCAGCAGAGGTAATGAGCAGTTCTTC. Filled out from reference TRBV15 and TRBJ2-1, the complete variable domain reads DAMVIQNPRYQVTQFGKPVTLSCSQTLNHNVMYWYQQKSSQAPKLLFHYYDKDFNNEADTPDNFQSRRPNTSFCFLDIRSPGLGDTAMYLCATSRGNEQFFGPGTRLTVL.